This TCR beta chain is from a study of OX40 agonist ivuxolimab in advanced cancers. In germline, CDR1 is SGHNT, CDR2 YYREEE (reference sequence). The CDR3 extends over 14 amino acids. V lost 1 base, J lost 3 bases, and 10 bases lay in between. The method was immunoSEQ multiplex PCR; TCRdb's version includes in-frame clones alone and lacks a portion of them. This sample has 50,000 to 75,000 clones, with roughly 80% found just once. The receptor's source is an adult with an advanced solid tumor such as melanoma, head and neck, liver or kidney cancer. This chain joins TRBV5-4 and TRBJ2-5; TRBD1 is a possible D gene (6 bases). Source: CD4+ or CD8+ T cells sorted from blood, taken in a trial of the OX40 agonist ivuxolimab. The CDR3 is CASSLWSGEETQYF. The CDR3, as DNA: TGTGCCAGCAGCTTGTGGTCAGGGGAAGAGACCCAGTACTTC.